This entry lists 18 T cell receptor beta chains sequenced from one sample in a study of T cells in Graves' hyperthyroidism and ophthalmopathy. RNA transcripts provided the source from which TCR beta CDR3 regions were amplified. Initially, a first-round RT-PCR of the TCR CDR3 employed the HTBI primer set. TCRdb itself ran the multiplex PCR reads through MiXCR, one entry per CDR3 protein. The table lists roughly 500,000 distinct CDR3 sequences, 46% of them singletons. Source material: peripheral blood or thyroid tissue (not recorded which). Source of these receptors: an adult woman with Graves' disease, either hyperthyroidism or ophthalmopathy (not recorded which).

The V gene is TRBV2, the J gene TRBJ2-7; D is perhaps TRBD2 (6 bases). Trimming removed 7 bases from V and 2 bases from J, with 15 bases in between. CDR3 length equals 14 residues. Germline V gene lookup returns CDR1 SNHLY and CDR2 FYNNEI. The CDR3 protein is CASNEGGTTYEQYF. Here the CDR3 DNA reads TGTGCCAGCAACGAGGGAGGAACCACCTACGAGCAGTACTTC.

This clonotype appeared a few times. The genes are TRBV20-1 and TRBJ1-2, with TRBD1 as a possible D gene (5 bases). CDR1 is DFQATT and CDR2 is SNEGSKA in the germline V gene (reference sequence). V was pared by 5 bases and J by 7 bases, with 23 bases between. CDR3 length: 15 residues. The CDR3 DNA follows: TGCAGTGCTCCCCTAGAGGTTTGGGGGGAAGGTGGCTACACCTTC. This gives the protein CSAPLEVWGEGGYTF.

This clonotype was seen repeatedly, ten times or more. V usage is TRBV5-1 and J usage is TRBJ2-2; 10 bases fit TRBD2. Germline V CDR1 and CDR2: SGHRS, YFSETQ. The CDR3 totals 15 residues. The V gene end was trimmed by 5 bases and the J gene end by 4 bases; junction bases not matched to a gene: 5. The CDR3: CASRIAGGVTGELFF. The CDR3 DNA follows: TGCGCCAGCAGAATAGCGGGAGGTGTCACCGGGGAGCTGTTTTTT.

This clonotype has a count of ten or more. The chain combines TRBV5-8 with TRBJ2-5; 9 nucleotides agree with TRBD1. The CDR3 covers 17 residues. The germline CDR1 and CDR2 sequences are SGHTS and YDEGEE. V shed 5 bases, J shed 1 base, and the junction held 12 bases outside the gene matches. The CDR3 DNA is TGTGCCAGCAGAAGACTAGGGACAGGGTGGCGCCAAGAGACCCAGTACTTC. Translating gives CASRRLGTGWRQETQYF.

This clonotype was counted many times. This chain links TRBV20-1 with TRBJ2-7, with 13 positions matching TRBD2. Trimming removed 4 bases from V and 2 bases from J; junction bases left unmatched: 11. The germline V gene encodes CDR1 DFQATT and CDR2 SNEGSKA (reference sequence). This CDR3 has 17 amino acids. CDR3 bases: TGCAGTGCTATCGGTGGGTGGACTAGCGGGAGCCCCTACGAGCAGTACTTC. Residues: CSAIGGWTSGSPYEQYF.

The chain has TRBV29-1 and TRBJ2-2; D gene unclear. Looked up from germline, CDR1 is SQVTM and CDR2 is ANQGSEA. The V gene lost 5 bases and the J gene lost 9 bases, with 10 bases spanning the gap. CDR3 length: 11 residues. The CDR3 DNA reads TGCAGCGTTCTTCTCGTCCGGGAGCTGTTTTTT. Its protein is CSVLLVRELFF.

The V call is TRBV7-8, the J call TRBJ2-5, with a possible D match to TRBD2 (5 bases). Germline assignment: CDR1 SGHVS and CDR2 FQNEAQ. The CDR3 runs 15 residues. Trimming stripped 1 base from V and 7 bases from J, with 16 bases between. CDR3 protein: CASSLGTLSWGTQYF. The CDR3 nucleotides read TGTGCCAGCAGCTTAGGGACTCTCTCATGGGGGACCCAGTACTTC.

This clonotype came up a few times. The chain is built from TRBV6-1 and TRBJ2-5; weak D call: TRBD1 (5 bases). The germline gives CDR1 MNHNS, CDR2 SASEGT. V lost 5 bases to trimming and J lost 3 bases, with 16 bases between them. This CDR3 comprises 15 residues. In DNA, the CDR3 is TGTGCCAGCAGTTACCGCCGAAGGGGTGAAGAGACCCAGTACTTC. This encodes CASSYRRRGEETQYF.

This clonotype occurred many times. The junction differs from germline at one of its ends, possibly a read error. The chain has TRBV7-8 and TRBJ1-5, with 7 bases matching TRBD1. The length of the CDR3 is 14 residues. Germline V gene data show CDR1 as SGHVS and CDR2 as FQNEAQ. The CDR3 coding sequence is TGTGCCAGCAGCCAGACAGGGATCAATCGGCCCCAGCATTTT. This translates into CASSQTGINRPQHF.

The rearrangement uses TRBV19 and TRBJ2-2, with 13 positions matching TRBD2. The CDR3 length is 13 residues. CDR1 LNHDA and CDR2 SQIVND come from the germline V gene (reference sequence). Trimming at V came to 2 bases and at J to 13 bases, leaving 1 base not matched to a gene. For the CDR3, the DNA is TGTGCCAGTAGTATAAGGACTAGCGGGAGGCTGTTTTTT. Residues: CASSIRTSGRLFF.

Ten or more counts support this clonotype. V is TRBV5-1 and J is TRBJ1-4; TRBD1 aligns across 8 bases. Germline V gene sequence: CDR1 SGHRS, CDR2 YFSETQ. CDR3 length equals 15 residues. J gave up 6 bases and V 0 bases, and 4 bases lay outside the gene matches. CDR3 DNA: TGCGCCAGCAGCTTGGGGGACAGGTGGGATGAAAAACTGTTTTTT. Translated: CASSLGDRWDEKLFF. Combining the CDR3 with reference TRBV5-1 and TRBJ1-4 gives the whole variable domain KAGVTQTPRYLIKTRGQQVTLSCSPISGHRSVSWYQQTPGQGLQFLFEYFSETQRNKGNFPGRFSGRQFSNSRSEMNVSTLELGDSALYLCASSLGDRWDEKLFFGSGTQLSVL.

This clonotype was picked up many times. V and J are TRBV5-1 and TRBJ2-7; TRBD2 agrees at 9 bases. V lost 0 bases to trimming and J lost 3 bases; unmatched junction nucleotides: 4. The CDR3 length is 15 residues. Germline assignment: CDR1 SGHRS and CDR2 YFSETQ. CDR3 DNA sequence: TGCGCCAGCAGCTTGGCCCCAGCGGGAGGCTACGAGCAGTACTTC. It encodes CASSLAPAGGYEQYF.

V usage is TRBV13 and J usage is TRBJ2-3; TRBD2 agrees at 12 bases. Germline CDR1 and CDR2: PRHDT and FYEKMQ (reference sequence). The V segment lost 6 bases and the J segment 5 bases; nucleotides outside the gene matches: 9. The CDR3 is 16 residues long. The CDR3 DNA reads as TGTGCCAGCAGTTCTCGACTAGCGGGAGATCTAGATACGCAGTATTTT. Encoded protein: CASSSRLAGDLDTQYF.

In its sample, this clonotype was seen many times. The chain has TRBV5-1 and TRBJ2-7; D uncertain. Trimming cost V 1 base and J 7 bases, with 9 bases left between them. CDR1 and CDR2 from the germline V gene are SGHRS and YFSETQ. The CDR3 is 12 amino acids. CDR3 DNA: TGCGCCAGCAGCTTGCTCGGGTGGGAGCAGTACTTC. Amino acids: CASSLLGWEQYF.

This clonotype came up many times. V usage is TRBV9 and J usage is TRBJ1-5; TRBD1 might be the D (6 bases). V lost 2 bases and J lost 3, with 12 bases in between. Per germline, CDR1 SGDLS and CDR2 YYNGEE. This CDR3 is built from 15 residues. In DNA form, the CDR3 reads TGTGCCAGCAGCGTTTCGACAGGCCTCAATCAGCCCCAGCATTTT. This encodes CASSVSTGLNQPQHF.

The chain combines TRBV2 with TRBJ1-5, with 8 bases identical to TRBD1. V shed 7 bases, J shed 11 bases, and the junction held 13 bases outside the gene matches. Per the germline V gene, CDR1 is SNHLY and CDR2 is FYNNEI. The CDR3 runs to 14 residues. The CDR3 sequence is CASTIRGRKETQHF. CDR3 nucleotide sequence: TGTGCCAGCACAATCAGGGGGCGAAAAGAGACCCAGCATTTT. Supplemented by reference TRBV2 and TRBJ1-5, the full variable domain reads EPEVTQTPSHQVTQMGQEVILRCVPISNHLYFYWYRQILGQKVEFLVSFYNNEISEKSEIFDDQFSVERPDGSNFTLKIRSTKLEDSAMYFCASTIRGRKETQHFGDGTRLSIL.

For the CDR3, the DNA is TGTGCCAGCAGTCCTGGGCTTCCCTATAGCAATCAGCCCCAGCATTTT. Translating gives CASSPGLPYSNQPQHF. The V call is TRBV7-2, the J call TRBJ1-5; D unclear. Trimming cost V 6 bases and J 0 bases, with 15 bases left between them. Germline loops: CDR1 SGHTA, CDR2 FQGNSA. The CDR3 runs to 16 residues.

At least ten counts were recorded for this clonotype. The chain employs TRBV5-1 and TRBJ1-1, with TRBD1 as a possible D gene (6 bases). The CDR3 runs to 13 residues. Germline CDR1 and CDR2: SGHRS and YFSETQ. V lost 2 bases, J lost 6 bases, and 11 bases lay in between. CDR3 nucleotide sequence: TGCGCCAGCAGCTTATCAGGGGTGCCTGAAGCTTTCTTT. This codes for CASSLSGVPEAFF.